This passage covers 23 T cell receptor beta chains from one sample sequenced in a study of regulatory T cells in long-lasting Graves disease. Arm-PCR of CDR3 regions and iRepertoire HTBI primers were the basis on which TCR beta libraries were built. TCRdb called the multiplex PCR reads again in MiXCR, with one record for every CDR3 protein. Among 450,000 to 700,000 distinct CDR3 sequences listed, about 13% were seen once. Time point meaning: newly diagnosed GD, antithyroid drugs for less than 3 months. The authors made the TCR library using RNA they extracted from PBMCs. These same records also appear under a second study, on T cells in Graves' hyperthyroidism and ophthalmopathy.

The sequencing used peripheral blood mononuclear cells (PBMCs), collected at new diagnosis, from a patient treated with antithyroid drugs. The source of these receptors is a man aged 25 to 45 with Graves disease.

There are many counts of this clonotype. The genes are TRBV7-8 and TRBJ1-2; 9 bases fit TRBD1. Looked up from germline, CDR1 is SGHVS and CDR2 is FQNEAQ. J gave up 3 bases and V 5 bases, and 7 bases lay outside the gene matches. There are 15 residues in the CDR3. The chain's CDR3 is CASSPDHRGHYGYTF. The CDR3 coding sequence is TGTGCCAGCAGCCCAGATCACAGGGGGCACTATGGCTACACCTTC. Drawing the rest from reference TRBV7-8 and TRBJ1-2, the complete variable domain is GAGVSQSPRYKVAKRGQDVALRCDPISGHVSLFWYQQALGQGPEFLTYFQNEAQLDKSGLPSDRFFAERPEGSVSTLKIQRTQQEDSAVYLCASSPDHRGHYGYTFGSGTRLTVV.

In this sample, this clonotype turned up many times. The CDR3 protein is CSAVMDRVDGYTF. The CDR3 DNA sequence: TGCAGCGCTGTTATGGACAGGGTGGATGGCTACACCTTC. This chain joins TRBV29-1 and TRBJ1-2, with TRBD1 matching 8 bases. The germline CDR1 and CDR2 sequences are SQVTM and ANQGSEA. The J segment lost 6 bases and the V segment lost 7 bases, leaving 10 bases of the junction unmatched. This CDR3 has 13 amino acids.

V is TRBV19 and J is TRBJ2-2, with D possibly being TRBD1 or TRBD2 (5 bases each). The CDR3 sequence is 16 residues long. CDR1 is LNHDA and CDR2 is SQIVND in the germline V gene (reference sequence). The ends were cut back, 7 bases at V and 3 bases at J, with 18 bases in the middle. The CDR3 DNA follows: TGTGCCAGTACCCCGAGACGGGGACGGGACACCGGGGAGCTGTTTTTT. The encoded protein is CASTPRRGRDTGELFF.

The genes are TRBV27 and TRBJ1-2, with D unresolved. V dropped 6 bases and J dropped 2 bases, with 13 bases sitting between them. The length of the CDR3 is 14 residues. Germline CDR1 MNHEY, CDR2 SMNVEV (reference sequence). The CDR3 DNA is TGTGCCAGCAGGCAGCCTGGAGAGAACTATGGCTACACCTTC. As protein: CASRQPGENYGYTF.

This clonotype was found many times. V is TRBV12-3 or TRBV12-4 and J is TRBJ2-3; TRBD2 might be the D (6 bases). The CDR3 extends over 13 amino acids. V lost 7 bases to trimming and J lost 7 bases, with 15 bases between them. The CDR3 is CASNWGEAHTQYF. In nucleotides, the CDR3 is TGTGCCAGCAATTGGGGGGAAGCCCATACGCAGTATTTT.

This clonotype has at least ten counts. The chain combines TRBV3-1 with TRBJ1-1; D may be TRBD1 (5 bases). Germline loops: CDR1 LGHDT, CDR2 YNNKEL (reference sequence). Between the trimmed V and J ends, which lost 3 bases and 10 bases, there was a span of 18 bases. The CDR3 length is 14 residues. CDR3 sequence reads: CASSQMGRGALAFF. CDR3 DNA sequence: TGTGCCAGCAGCCAGATGGGGAGGGGCGCTCTAGCTTTCTTT.

This clonotype came up many times. The chain has TRBV13 and TRBJ1-2, with a possible D match to TRBD1 (6 bases). V dropped 4 bases and J dropped 4 bases, with 10 bases sitting between them. CDR1 and CDR2 from the germline V gene are PRHDT and FYEKMQ (reference sequence). The CDR3 is 13 residues long. Here the CDR3 reads CASSSTGLYGYTF. Here the CDR3 DNA reads TGTGCCAGCAGCTCTACAGGGCTCTATGGCTACACCTTC. The entire variable domain, with the rest obtained from reference TRBV13 and TRBJ1-2, is as follows: AAGVIQSPRHLIKEKRETATLKCYPIPRHDTVYWYQQGPGQDPQFLISFYEKMQSDKGSIPDRFSAQQFSDYHSELNMSSLELGDSALYFCASSSTGLYGYTFGSGTRLTVV.

This clonotype has at least ten counts. The chain couples TRBV7-2 to TRBJ2-1; 8 nucleotides line up with TRBD2. The CDR3 runs 17 residues. The V gene's germline CDR1 is SGHTA and CDR2 FQGNSA. With 0 bases clipped from V and 3 bases from J, the junction kept 7 bases outside the gene matches. CDR3 bases: TGTGCCAGCAGCTTAGCCAGCGGGAGAATGGTCTACAATGAGCAGTTCTTC. Its translation is CASSLASGRMVYNEQFF.

At least ten counts were recorded for this clonotype. The chain combines TRBV11-3 with TRBJ2-3, with TRBD2 identical over 7 bases. In germline, CDR1 is SGHNT, CDR2 YENEEA. V lost 5 bases and J lost 1; bases outside the gene matches: 6. The CDR3 covers 15 residues. CDR3 amino acids: CASSPGAGRTDTQYF. The DNA of the CDR3 is TGTGCCAGCAGCCCCGGAGCGGGACGCACAGATACGCAGTATTTT.

This clonotype was seen ten or more times. The V call is TRBV12-3 or TRBV12-4, the J call TRBJ2-3, with TRBD2 matching 7 bases. V shed 6 bases, J shed 4 bases, and the junction held 13 bases outside the gene matches. The CDR3 spans 16 residues. CDR3 protein: CASSPEGGSPADTQYF. Written as DNA, the CDR3 is TGTGCCAGCAGCCCAGAGGGCGGGAGTCCCGCAGATACGCAGTATTTT.

This clonotype was observed many times. This chain connects TRBV2 to TRBJ1-4, with D tentatively TRBD1 (5 bases). Germline V gives CDR1 SNHLY, CDR2 FYNNEI. V lost 7 bases to trimming and J lost 8 bases, with 17 bases between them. The CDR3 covers 14 residues. CDR3 sequence: CASTEEGRREKLFF. CDR3 nucleotides: TGTGCCAGCACCGAAGAGGGGAGAAGGGAAAAACTGTTTTTT.

This clonotype appeared a few times. This chain joins TRBV10-1 and TRBJ2-2; D not certain. CDR1 WNHNN and CDR2 SYGVQD come from the germline V gene (reference sequence). Trimming removed 11 bases at V and 4 bases at J, with 8 bases between. The CDR3 loop spans 11 amino acids. The CDR3 loop reads CAAGPTGELFF. The CDR3 bases are TGCGCCGCCGGCCCCACCGGGGAGCTGTTTTTT.

As regards this clonotype: A much larger clone is a single base away; this may be a read error. The CDR3 carries no conserved terminal phenylalanine or tryptophan, so it likely arises from a read error. This rearrangement joins TRBV11-2 to TRBJ1-1; perhaps TRBD1 as D (6 bases). Deletions cut 2 bases from V and 1 base from J, with 8 bases between. Germline V gene sequence: CDR1 SGHAT, CDR2 FQNNGV. The CDR3 runs 14 residues. The CDR3 DNA follows: TGTGCCAGCAGCTTATCGACAGGGAACACTGAAGCTTTCATT. Translation gives CASSLSTGNTEAFI.

The V gene is TRBV29-1, the J gene TRBJ2-7; TRBD1 agrees at 10 bases. Germline loops: CDR1 SQVTM, CDR2 ANQGSEA. V lost 6 bases and J lost 6; bases outside the gene matches: 5. This CDR3 is 12 amino acids long. The chain's CDR3 is CSVRQGASEQYF. The CDR3 nucleotides read TGCAGCGTGCGACAGGGGGCAAGCGAGCAGTACTTC.

In this sample, this clonotype turned up a few times. The CDR3, as DNA: TGTGCCAGCAAACCCTTATCAAGGAACACTGAAGCTTTCTTT. Translation: CASKPLSRNTEAFF. The chain is built from TRBV12-3 or TRBV12-4 and TRBJ1-1, with D unclear. The V end lost 7 bases, the J end lost 1 base, and 13 bases lay between the germline ends. This CDR3 has 14 amino acids.

This clonotype showed up many times. The chain employs TRBV28 and TRBJ2-2, with a tentative D call TRBD1 (6 bases). The germline gives CDR1 MDHEN, CDR2 SYDVKM. Trimming pared 4 bases from V and 12 bases from J, leaving 30 bases between. The CDR3 loop spans 18 amino acids. The CDR3 DNA sequence: TGTGCCAGCAGTTCCCCGGGGACATCGGCAGGCCCTCTTCGGAAGCTGTTTTTT. Protein: CASSSPGTSAGPLRKLFF. The full variable domain, with the rest looked up from reference TRBV28 and TRBJ2-2, is DVKVTQSSRYLVKRTGEKVFLECVQDMDHENMFWYRQDPGLGLRLIYFSYDVKMKEKGDIPEGYSVSREKKERFSLILESASTNQTSMYLCASSSPGTSAGPLRKLFFGEGSRLTVL.

With regard to this clonotype: This sequence may be a read error, since a much larger clone differs from it by one base. The V and J genes are TRBV29-1 and TRBJ2-7, with 8 positions matching TRBD2. The CDR3 contains 17 residues. The germline CDR1 and CDR2 sequences are SQVTM and ANQGSEA. The ends lost 0 bases at V and 7 bases at J; junction bases unmatched: 17. The chain's CDR3 is CSVEEDRRTSRNNEQYF. DNA for the CDR3: TGCAGCGTTGAAGAGGACCGTCGGACTAGCAGAAACAATGAGCAGTACTTC.

This clonotype was counted a few times. The CDR3 here is CASSLPAVSSYNEQFF. The CDR3 DNA reads TGTGCCAGCAGCCTCCCGGCGGTTAGCTCCTACAATGAGCAGTTCTTC. The chain employs TRBV7-9 and TRBJ2-1; D not resolved. Looked up from germline, CDR1 is SEHNR and CDR2 is FQNEAQ (reference sequence). Trimming stripped 5 bases from V and 0 bases from J, with 14 bases between. The CDR3 totals 16 residues.

In the case of this clonotype: The junction departs from germline at one end; a sequencing error may be responsible. The rearrangement links TRBV12-3 or TRBV12-4 to TRBJ2-3; 14 nucleotides align to TRBD2. CDR3 length: 18 amino acids. CDR3 nucleotides: TGTGTCAGCAGTGCGGGCCTTGGGACTAGCGGGAGTACAGATACGCAGTATTTT. It codes for CVSSAGLGTSGSTDTQYF.

This clonotype was seen a few times. V usage is TRBV4-1 and J usage is TRBJ2-5; 7 nucleotides line up with TRBD1. The CDR3 runs to 15 residues. The germline V gene encodes CDR1 MGHRA and CDR2 YSYEKL. The junction had 9 bases not matched to a gene; V was cut back by 4 bases and J by 4 bases. CDR3 protein: CASSPFDRDAETQYF. The CDR3 DNA reads as TGCGCCAGCAGCCCGTTCGACAGGGACGCAGAGACCCAGTACTTC.

A few counts support this clonotype. The rearrangement joins TRBV10-1 to TRBJ2-5, with D possibly matching TRBD2 (6 bases). The CDR3 runs 15 residues. The V end lost 0 bases, the J end lost 5 bases, and 13 bases lay between the germline ends. Germline loops: CDR1 WNHNN, CDR2 SYGVQD (reference sequence). The CDR3, as DNA: TGCGCCAGCAGTGAGTCGCTTGCGGGGACGGAGACCCAGTACTTC. It codes for CASSESLAGTETQYF.

This clonotype was counted many times. The J gene is TRBJ2-1, the V gene TRBV30, with 13 bases matching TRBD2. Germline loops: CDR1 GTSNPN, CDR2 SVGIG (reference sequence). The CDR3 has 16 residues. Trimming removed 0 bases from V and 6 bases from J; junction bases left unmatched: 5. The CDR3 nucleotides are TGTGCCTGGAGTGTACCCCGGACTAGCGGGAGCAATGAGCAGTTCTTC. Amino acid sequence: CAWSVPRTSGSNEQFF.

CDR3 sequence reads: CASSFGTSGHGKKGEQYF. The CDR3 DNA reads as TGCGCCAGCAGCTTCGGTACTAGCGGCCACGGCAAAAAGGGCGAGCAGTACTTC. J is TRBJ2-7 and V is TRBV5-1, with TRBD2 matching 8 bases. This CDR3 is 18 amino acids long. Per the germline V gene, CDR1 is SGHRS and CDR2 is YFSETQ. V shed 2 bases, J shed 6 bases, and the junction held 19 bases outside the gene matches. Full variable domain (missing parts from reference TRBV5-1 and TRBJ2-7): KAGVTQTPRYLIKTRGQQVTLSCSPISGHRSVSWYQQTPGQGLQFLFEYFSETQRNKGNFPGRFSGRQFSNSRSEMNVSTLELGDSALYLCASSFGTSGHGKKGEQYFGPGTRLTVT.